The TCR beta chain under discussion was sequenced for a study of blood T cell repertoires in COVID-19. In the original workflow: By means of reference gene primer amplification, nucleated cell counts were estimated. Only in-frame clones appear in the TCRdb table, and some are missing; sequencing was by immunoSEQ multiplex PCR. V, J and clone size are those of that table, while D and trimming were read from the DNA. The sample comprises 350,000 to 400,000 clones, 80% to 95% of which are singletons, and roughly 0.9% rests with the top ten. CDR1 and CDR2 from the germline V gene are LNHNV and YYDKDF (reference sequence). Between the trimmed V and J ends, which lost 3 bases and 8 bases, there was a span of 13 bases. The CDR3 contains 14 residues.

This sequence was found in a woman aged 40 to 55 who had been exposed to COVID-19. The rearrangement joins TRBV15 to TRBJ1-4, with D uncertain. The specimen sequenced was PBMCs or T cells enriched from blood (not recorded which). CDR3 DNA: TGTGCCACCAGCAGGGTGAGAGGGTGGGAAAAACTGTTTTTT. Translated, it gives CATSRVRGWEKLFF.